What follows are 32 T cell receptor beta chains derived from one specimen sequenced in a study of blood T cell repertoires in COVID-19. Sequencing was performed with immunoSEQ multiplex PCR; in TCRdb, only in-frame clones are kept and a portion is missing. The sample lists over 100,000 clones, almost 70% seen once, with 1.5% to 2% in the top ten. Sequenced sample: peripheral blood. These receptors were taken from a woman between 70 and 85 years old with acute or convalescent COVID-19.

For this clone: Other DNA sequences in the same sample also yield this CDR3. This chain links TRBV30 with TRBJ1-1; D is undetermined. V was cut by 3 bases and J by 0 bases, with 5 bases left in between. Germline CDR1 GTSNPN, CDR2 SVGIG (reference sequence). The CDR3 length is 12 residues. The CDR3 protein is CAWSSVNTEAFF. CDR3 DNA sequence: TGTGCCTGGAGCTCCGTGAACACTGAAGCTTTCTTT.

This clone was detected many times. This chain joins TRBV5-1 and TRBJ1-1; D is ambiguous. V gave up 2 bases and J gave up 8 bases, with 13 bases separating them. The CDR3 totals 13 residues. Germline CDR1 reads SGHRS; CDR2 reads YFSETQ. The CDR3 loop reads CASSFTGEAEAFF. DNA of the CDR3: TGCGCCAGCAGCTTCACTGGGGAGGCAGAAGCTTTCTTT.

CDR3 amino acids: CASSPGQGAYYGYTF. In DNA, the CDR3 is TGTGCCAGCTCACCAGGACAGGGGGCGTACTATGGCTACACCTTC. The chain employs TRBV18 and TRBJ1-2; 11 bases line up with TRBD1. CDR1 and CDR2 from the germline V gene are KGHSH and LQKENI. This CDR3 region has 15 residues. V gave up 2 bases and J gave up 3 bases; unmatched junction bases: 2.

CDR3 nucleotide sequence: TGTGCCAGCACCAAAAGGACAGGGGGCAAGCCTGAAGCTTTCTTT. Its translation: CASTKRTGGKPEAFF. The rearrangement links TRBV27 to TRBJ1-1; 11 positions agree with TRBD1. J was trimmed by 6 bases and V by 7 bases; bases with no gene match: 10. Germline CDR1 is MNHEY and CDR2 is SMNVEV (reference sequence). This CDR3 region has 15 residues.

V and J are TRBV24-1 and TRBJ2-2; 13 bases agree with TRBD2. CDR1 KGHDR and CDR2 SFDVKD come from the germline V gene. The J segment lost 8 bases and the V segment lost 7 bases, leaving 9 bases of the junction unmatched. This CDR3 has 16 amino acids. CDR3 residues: CATSPRTSGSGGELFF. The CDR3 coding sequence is TGTGCCACCAGCCCTCGGACTAGCGGGAGTGGGGGGGAGCTGTTTTTT.

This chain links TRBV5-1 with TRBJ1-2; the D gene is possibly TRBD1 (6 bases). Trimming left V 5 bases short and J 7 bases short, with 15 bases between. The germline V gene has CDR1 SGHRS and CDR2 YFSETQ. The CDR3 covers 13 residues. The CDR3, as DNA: TGCGCCAGCAGACCAGGGACATCCTTTGGCTACACCTTC. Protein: CASRPGTSFGYTF.

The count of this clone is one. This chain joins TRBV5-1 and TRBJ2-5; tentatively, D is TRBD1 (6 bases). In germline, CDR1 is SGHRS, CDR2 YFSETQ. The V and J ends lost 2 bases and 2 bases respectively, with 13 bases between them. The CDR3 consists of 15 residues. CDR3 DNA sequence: TGCGCCAGCAGCTTCCTCGGACAGCTACAAGAGACCCAGTACTTC. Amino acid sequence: CASSFLGQLQETQYF.

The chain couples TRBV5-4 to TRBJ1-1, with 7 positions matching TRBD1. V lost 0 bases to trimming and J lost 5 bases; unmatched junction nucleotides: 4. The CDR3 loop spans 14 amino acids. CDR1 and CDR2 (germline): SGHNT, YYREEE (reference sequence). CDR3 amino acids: CASSLGGGRTEAFF. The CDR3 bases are TGTGCCAGCAGCTTGGGAGGGGGCCGGACTGAAGCTTTCTTT. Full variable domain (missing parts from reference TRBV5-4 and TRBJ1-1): ETGVTQSPTHLIKTRGQQVTLRCSSQSGHNTVSWYQQALGQGPQFIFQYYREEENGRGNFPPRFSGLQFPNYSSELNVNALELDDSALYLCASSLGGGRTEAFFGQGTRLTVV.

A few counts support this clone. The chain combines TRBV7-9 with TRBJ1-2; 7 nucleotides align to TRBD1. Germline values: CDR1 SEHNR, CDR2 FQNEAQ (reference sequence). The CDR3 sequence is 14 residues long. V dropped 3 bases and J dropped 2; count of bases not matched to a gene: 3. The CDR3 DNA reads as TGTGCCAGCAGCTTTCAGACAGGGAACTATGGCTACACCTTC. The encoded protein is CASSFQTGNYGYTF.

Here the CDR3 reads CASSLVGKSSYGYTF. The CDR3 DNA reads as TGTGCCAGCAGCTTAGTGGGCAAGTCAAGCTATGGCTACACCTTC. V is TRBV7-9 and J is TRBJ1-2; unclear D gene. The ends were cut back, 1 base at V and 4 bases at J, with 13 bases in the middle. The CDR3 has 15 amino acids. The germline gives CDR1 SEHNR, CDR2 FQNEAQ (reference sequence).

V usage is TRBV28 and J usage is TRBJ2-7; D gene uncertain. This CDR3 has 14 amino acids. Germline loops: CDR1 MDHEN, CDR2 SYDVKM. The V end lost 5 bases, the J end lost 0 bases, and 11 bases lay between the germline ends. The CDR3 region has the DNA TGTGCCAGCAGTCCAGGTTCTTCCTCCTACGAGCAGTACTTC. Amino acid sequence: CASSPGSSSYEQYF.

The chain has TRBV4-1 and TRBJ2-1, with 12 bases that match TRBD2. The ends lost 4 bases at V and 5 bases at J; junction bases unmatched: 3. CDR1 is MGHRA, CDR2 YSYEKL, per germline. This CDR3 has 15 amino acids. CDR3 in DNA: TGCGCCAGCAGCCGAGGACTAGCGGGGCACAATGAGCAGTTCTTC. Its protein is CASSRGLAGHNEQFF.

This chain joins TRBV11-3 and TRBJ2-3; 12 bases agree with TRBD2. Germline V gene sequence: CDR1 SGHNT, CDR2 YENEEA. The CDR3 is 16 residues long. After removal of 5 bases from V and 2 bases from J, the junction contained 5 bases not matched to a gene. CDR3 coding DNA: TGTGCCAGCAGCCTCGGACTAGCGGGGTACACAGATACGCAGTATTTT. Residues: CASSLGLAGYTDTQYF.

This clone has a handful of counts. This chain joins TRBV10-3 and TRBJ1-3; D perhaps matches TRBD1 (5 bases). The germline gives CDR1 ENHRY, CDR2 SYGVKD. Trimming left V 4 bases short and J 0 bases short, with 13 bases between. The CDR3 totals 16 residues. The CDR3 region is CAISGEGVFSGNTIYF. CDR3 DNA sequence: TGTGCCATCAGTGGGGAAGGGGTGTTCTCTGGAAACACCATATATTTT.

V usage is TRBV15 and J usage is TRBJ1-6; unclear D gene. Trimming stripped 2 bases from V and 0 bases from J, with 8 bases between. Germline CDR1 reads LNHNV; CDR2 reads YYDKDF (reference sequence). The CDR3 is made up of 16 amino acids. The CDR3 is CATSRLWSSYNSPLHF. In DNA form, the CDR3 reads TGTGCCACCAGCAGACTATGGAGCTCCTATAATTCACCCCTCCACTTT.

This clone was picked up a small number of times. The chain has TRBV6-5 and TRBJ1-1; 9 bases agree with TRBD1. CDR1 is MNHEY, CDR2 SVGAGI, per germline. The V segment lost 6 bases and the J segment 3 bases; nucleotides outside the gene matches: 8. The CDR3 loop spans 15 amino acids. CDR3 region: CASRRPGTGYTEAFF. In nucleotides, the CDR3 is TGTGCCAGCAGGCGTCCAGGGACAGGGTACACTGAAGCTTTCTTT.

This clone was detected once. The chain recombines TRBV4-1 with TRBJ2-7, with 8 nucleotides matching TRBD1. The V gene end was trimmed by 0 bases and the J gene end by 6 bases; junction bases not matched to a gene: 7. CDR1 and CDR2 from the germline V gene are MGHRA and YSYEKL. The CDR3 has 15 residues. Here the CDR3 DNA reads TGCGCCAGCAGCCAAGAAGGCCGGACAGGGTTCGAGCAGTACTTC. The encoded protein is CASSQEGRTGFEQYF.

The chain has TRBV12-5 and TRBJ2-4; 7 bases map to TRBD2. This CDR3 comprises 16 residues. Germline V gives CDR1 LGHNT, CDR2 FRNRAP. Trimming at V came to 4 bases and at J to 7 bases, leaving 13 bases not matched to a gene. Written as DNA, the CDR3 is TGTGCTAGTGGTTCCCACCCGAAGCGGGAAGGGAACATTCAGTACTTC. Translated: CASGSHPKREGNIQYF.

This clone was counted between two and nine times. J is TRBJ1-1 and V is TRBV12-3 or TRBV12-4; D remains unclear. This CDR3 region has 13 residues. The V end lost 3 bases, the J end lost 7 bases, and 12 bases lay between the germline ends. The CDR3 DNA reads TGTGCCAGCAGTTTTCCCGGTTTTGGTGAAGCTTTCTTT. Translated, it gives CASSFPGFGEAFF.

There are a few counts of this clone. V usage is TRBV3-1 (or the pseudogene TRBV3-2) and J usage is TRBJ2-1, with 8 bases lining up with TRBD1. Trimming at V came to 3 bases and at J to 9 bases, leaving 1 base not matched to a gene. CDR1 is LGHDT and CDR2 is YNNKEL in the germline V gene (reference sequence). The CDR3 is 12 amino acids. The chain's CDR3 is CASSHGQGEQFF. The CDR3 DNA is TGTGCCAGCAGCCATGGACAGGGTGAGCAGTTCTTC.

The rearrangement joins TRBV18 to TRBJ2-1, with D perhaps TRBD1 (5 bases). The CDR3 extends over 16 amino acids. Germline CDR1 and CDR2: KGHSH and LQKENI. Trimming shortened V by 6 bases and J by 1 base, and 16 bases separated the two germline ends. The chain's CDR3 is CASSYGPRGSYNEQFF. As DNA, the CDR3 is TGTGCCAGCTCTTACGGGCCAAGGGGATCCTACAATGAGCAGTTCTTC.

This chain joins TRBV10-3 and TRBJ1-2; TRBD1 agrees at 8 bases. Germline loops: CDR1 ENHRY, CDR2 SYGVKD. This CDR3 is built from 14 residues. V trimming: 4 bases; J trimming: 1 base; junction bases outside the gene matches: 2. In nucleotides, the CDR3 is TGTGCCATCAGTGGGGACAGGTATAACTATGGCTACACCTTC. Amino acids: CAISGDRYNYGYTF.

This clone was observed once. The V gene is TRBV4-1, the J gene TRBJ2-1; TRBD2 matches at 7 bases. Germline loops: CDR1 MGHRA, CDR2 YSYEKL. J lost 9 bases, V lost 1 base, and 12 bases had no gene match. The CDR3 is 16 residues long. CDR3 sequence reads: CASSQGIGEGQTEQFF. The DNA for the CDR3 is TGCGCCAGCAGCCAAGGTATCGGGGAGGGCCAGACTGAGCAGTTCTTC.

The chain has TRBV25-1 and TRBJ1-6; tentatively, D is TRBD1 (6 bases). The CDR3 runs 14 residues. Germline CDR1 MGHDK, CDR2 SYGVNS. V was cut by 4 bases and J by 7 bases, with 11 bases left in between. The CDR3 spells CASSVQGTNSPLHF. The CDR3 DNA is TGTGCCAGCAGTGTACAGGGAACGAATTCACCCCTCCACTTT.

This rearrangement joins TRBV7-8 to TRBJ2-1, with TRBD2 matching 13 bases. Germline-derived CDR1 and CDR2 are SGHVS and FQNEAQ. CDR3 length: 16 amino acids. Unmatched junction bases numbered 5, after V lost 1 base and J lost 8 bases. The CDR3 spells CASSLDGLAGVYEQFF. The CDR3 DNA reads TGTGCCAGCAGCTTAGATGGACTAGCGGGAGTCTATGAGCAGTTCTTC.

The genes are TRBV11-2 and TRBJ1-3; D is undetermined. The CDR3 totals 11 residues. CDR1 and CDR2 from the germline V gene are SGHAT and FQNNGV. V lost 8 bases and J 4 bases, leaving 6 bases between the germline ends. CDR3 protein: CASSSGNTIYF. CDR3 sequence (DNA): TGTGCCAGCTCTTCCGGAAACACCATATATTTT.

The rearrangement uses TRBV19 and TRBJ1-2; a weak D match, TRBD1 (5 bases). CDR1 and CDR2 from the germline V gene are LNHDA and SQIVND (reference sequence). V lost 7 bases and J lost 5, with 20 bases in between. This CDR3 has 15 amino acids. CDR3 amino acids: CASKSPTQEYYGYTF. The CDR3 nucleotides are TGTGCCAGTAAGTCCCCTACACAGGAATATTATGGCTACACCTTC.

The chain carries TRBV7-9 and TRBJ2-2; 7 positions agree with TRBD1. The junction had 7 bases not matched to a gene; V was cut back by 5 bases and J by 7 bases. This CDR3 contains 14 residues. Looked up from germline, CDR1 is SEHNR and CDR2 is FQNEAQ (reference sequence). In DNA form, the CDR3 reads TGTGCCAGCAGCAACCGACAGGGTTTCGGGGAGCTGTTTTTT. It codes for CASSNRQGFGELFF.

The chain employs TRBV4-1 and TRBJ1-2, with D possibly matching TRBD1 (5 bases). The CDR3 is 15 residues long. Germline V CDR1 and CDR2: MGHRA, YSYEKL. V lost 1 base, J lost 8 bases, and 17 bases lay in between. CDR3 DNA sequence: TGCGCCAGCAGCCAAGCTCCCGGGACTCAGGAAGGCTACACCTTC. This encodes CASSQAPGTQEGYTF.

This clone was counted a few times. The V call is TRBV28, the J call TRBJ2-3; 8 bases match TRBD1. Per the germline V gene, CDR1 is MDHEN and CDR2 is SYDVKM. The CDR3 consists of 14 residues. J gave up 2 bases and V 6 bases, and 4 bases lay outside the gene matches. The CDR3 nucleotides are TGTGCCAGCAGGTTACAGGGGGTCACAGATACGCAGTATTTT. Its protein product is CASRLQGVTDTQYF.

The CDR3, as DNA: TGTGCCAGCCGCCACCCCGGGGGGACAGGCCCCTCTGGGGCCAACGTCCTGACTTTC. Its protein product is CASRHPGGTGPSGANVLTF. The chain is built from TRBV5-4 and TRBJ2-6; a possible D gene is TRBD1 (8 bases). The ends were cut back, 7 bases at V and 0 bases at J, with 23 bases in the middle. This CDR3 contains 19 residues. Germline CDR1 and CDR2: SGHNT and YYREEE (reference sequence). Full variable domain (outside the CDR3, taken from reference TRBV5-4 and TRBJ2-6): ETGVTQSPTHLIKTRGQQVTLRCSSQSGHNTVSWYQQALGQGPQFIFQYYREEENGRGNFPPRFSGLQFPNYSSELNVNALELDDSALYLCASRHPGGTGPSGANVLTFGAGSRLTVL.

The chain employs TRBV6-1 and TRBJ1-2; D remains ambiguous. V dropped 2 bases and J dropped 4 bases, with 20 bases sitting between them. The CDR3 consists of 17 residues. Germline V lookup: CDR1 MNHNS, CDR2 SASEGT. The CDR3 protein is CASSEFRRVREVYGYTF. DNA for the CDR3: TGTGCCAGCAGTGAATTTAGGAGGGTTCGGGAGGTCTATGGCTACACCTTC.